The sequence of this T cell receptor (beta chain) was determined in a study of cytomegalovirus exposure and HLA in healthy donors. PCR involved 60 Vbeta and 13 Jbeta primers. Some clones are missing from TCRdb's copy, which holds only in-frame ones; the method was immunoSEQ multiplex PCR. The repertoire holds around 62,000 clones, about three quarters seen once, with 9.7% in the top ten. This CDR3 has 14 residues. Trimming removed 4 bases at V and 1 base at J, with 11 bases between. The germline CDR1 and CDR2 sequences are SGDLS and YYNGEE. About this clone itself: The antigen is undetermined.

Study outcomes and limitations: Productive rates of about 90% or about 30% were seen for most TCR beta V segments in an earlier analysis. In a later analysis, at a false discovery rate of 0.05, about 17,000 TCR beta sequences matched HLA alleles.

The receptor was isolated from a man aged 40-49 years in good health and CMV-seronegative. This chain uses TRBV9 with TRBJ2-5; no reliable D call. Sequences were obtained from PBMCs. CDR3 residues: CASSFSESQETQYF. The CDR3 DNA reads TGTGCCAGCAGCTTCAGCGAATCCCAAGAGACCCAGTACTTC. The whole variable domain, remainder taken from reference TRBV9 and TRBJ2-5, is DSGVTQTPKHLITATGQRVTLRCSPRSGDLSVYWYQQSLDQGLQFLIQYYNGEERAKGNILERFSAQQFPDLHSELNLSSLELGDSALYFCASSFSESQETQYFGPGTRLLVL.